The 15 T cell receptor beta chains reported below all come from one sample, sequenced in a study of regulatory T cells in long-lasting Graves disease. Time point noted: newly diagnosed GD, antithyroid drugs for less than 3 months. With RNA extracted from PBMCs as input, the TCR library was made. CDR3-region Arm-PCR and iRepertoire HTBI primers produced the TCR beta libraries. TCRdb reprocessed the multiplex PCR reads with MiXCR, giving one entry per CDR3 protein. Of 390,000 or so distinct CDR3 sequences in the sample, 12% are singletons; the top ten hold about 19%. This same sample was also taken into another study, of T cells in Graves' hyperthyroidism and ophthalmopathy.

The sample in question was peripheral blood mononuclear cells (PBMCs), obtained at new diagnosis, from a patient treated with antithyroid drugs. These receptors all come from a woman under 30 with Graves disease.

Ten or more counts support this clonotype. This chain joins TRBV12-3 or TRBV12-4 and TRBJ1-4, with TRBD1 as a possible D gene (6 bases). V was trimmed by 2 bases and J by 7 bases, leaving 20 bases between them. The CDR3 is made up of 17 amino acids. The CDR3 DNA reads TGTGCCAGCAGTTTAAGGGGGGGCGGGTTTAGGGGTGAAAAACTGTTTTTT. Protein sequence: CASSLRGGGFRGEKLFF.

The table lists this clonotype with many counts. This rearrangement joins TRBV2 to TRBJ2-7; D is possibly TRBD1 (6 bases). Trimming took 5 bases from V and 10 from J, leaving 18 bases between them. The CDR3 covers 13 residues. The germline V gene encodes CDR1 SNHLY and CDR2 FYNNEI. As DNA, the CDR3 is TGTGCCAGCAGTCAATTCCAACAGGGATACCAGTACGTC. Its translation: CASSQFQQGYQYV.

This clonotype showed up many times. The chain links TRBV5-1 to TRBJ2-3, with D perhaps matching TRBD2 (5 bases). The germline V and J ends were trimmed by 5 bases and 2 bases, with 6 bases remaining between them. Germline-derived CDR1 and CDR2 are SGHRS and YFSETQ. This CDR3 has 12 amino acids. For the CDR3, the DNA is TGCGCCAGCAGTAGCGACACAGATACGCAGTATTTT. This gives the protein CASSSDTDTQYF.

In this sample, this clonotype turned up many times. The chain recombines TRBV5-1 with TRBJ1-1, with 7 bases matching TRBD1. The ends lost 4 bases at V and 1 base at J; junction bases unmatched: 7. Germline CDR1 SGHRS, CDR2 YFSETQ. The CDR3 is 15 amino acids. The CDR3 bases are TGCGCCAGCAGCCATCGAAGGGGGCCGAACACTGAAGCTTTCTTT. This encodes CASSHRRGPNTEAFF.

This clonotype occurred once. Being one base from a much bigger clone, this may be a read error. Likely a read error: the CDR3 ends without its conserved phenylalanine or tryptophan. This chain connects TRBV20-1 to TRBJ2-5; 15 positions match TRBD2. With V trimmed by 2 bases and J by 1 base, 11 bases remained unmatched. The germline CDR1 and CDR2 sequences are DFQATT and SNEGSKA (reference sequence). The CDR3 totals 19 residues. CDR3 sequence (DNA): TGCAGTGCTAGATCGGGGACTAGCGGGGGGCCGATCCCCCAAGAGACCCAGTACCTC. Encoded protein: CSARSGTSGGPIPQETQYL.

V gene TRBV15 combines with J gene TRBJ2-5, with D hard to call. The germline CDR1 and CDR2 sequences are LNHNV and YYDKDF (reference sequence). V was pared by 9 bases and J by 4 bases, with 21 bases between. The CDR3 is made up of 15 amino acids. Written as DNA, the CDR3 is TGTGCCACGTCAACGGACCTTCTCATGGGAGAGACCCAGTACTTC. Encoded protein: CATSTDLLMGETQYF.

V usage is TRBV5-1 and J usage is TRBJ2-7; D remains ambiguous. This CDR3 has 14 amino acids. V was cut by 2 bases and J by 3 bases, with 12 bases left in between. Germline V gene sequence: CDR1 SGHRS, CDR2 YFSETQ. The CDR3 sequence: CASSFVGQLYEQYF. The CDR3, as DNA: TGCGCCAGCAGCTTTGTAGGCCAACTCTACGAGCAGTACTTC.

This clonotype was detected many times. The rearrangement joins TRBV27 to TRBJ1-1; 8 bases agree with TRBD1. CDR3 length: 14 amino acids. Germline V CDR1 and CDR2: MNHEY, SMNVEV (reference sequence). J was trimmed by 4 bases and V by 6 bases; bases with no gene match: 7. CDR3 coding DNA: TGTGCCAGCAGCCCGGGACAGGCGAGCACTGAAGCTTTCTTT. This gives the protein CASSPGQASTEAFF.

The rearrangement links TRBV5-4 to TRBJ1-1; the match to TRBD1 covers 9 bases. V shed 4 bases, J shed 3 bases, and the junction held 19 bases outside the gene matches. Germline V gene lookup returns CDR1 SGHNT and CDR2 YYREEE (reference sequence). This CDR3 is built from 19 residues. The CDR3 nucleotides are TGTGCCAGCAGCCCGGACTTACAGGGGGCGGTGGTGATGGACACTGAAGCTTTCTTT. This encodes CASSPDLQGAVVMDTEAFF.

About this clonotype: This may be a read error: a much more frequent sequence differs by one nucleotide. The V gene is TRBV24-1, the J gene TRBJ2-5; D may be TRBD1 or TRBD2 (5 bases each). The V end lost 7 bases, the J end lost 1 base, and 15 bases lay between the germline ends. CDR1 is KGHDR and CDR2 is SFDVKD in the germline V gene. CDR3 length: 15 residues. The CDR3 spells CATRRGTPTQETQYF. The DNA for the CDR3 is TGTGCCACCAGGAGGGGAACACCCACCCAAGAGACCCAGTACTTC.

This clonotype was seen repeatedly, ten times or more. The chain combines TRBV28 with TRBJ2-7; 11 nucleotides align to TRBD2. J gave up 4 bases and V 5 bases, and 4 bases lay outside the gene matches. CDR1 and CDR2 from the germline V gene are MDHEN and SYDVKM. This CDR3 is 14 amino acids long. DNA for the CDR3: TGTGCCAGCAGTCAACTAGCGGGAGATTACGAGCAGTACTTC. Protein product: CASSQLAGDYEQYF.

This clonotype was observed at least ten times. This chain uses TRBV2 with TRBJ2-2; D possibly matches TRBD1 or TRBD2 (5 bases each). The CDR3 is 14 residues long. Germline V CDR1 and CDR2: SNHLY, FYNNEI. Trimming stripped 5 bases from V and 12 bases from J, with 19 bases between. The CDR3 sequence is CASSKTDPPGQLFF. The CDR3 DNA sequence: TGTGCCAGCAGTAAGACCGATCCACCGGGGCAGCTGTTTTTT.

This clonotype was seen at least ten times. The chain combines TRBV20-1 with TRBJ2-5; 7 positions agree with TRBD2. Per the germline V gene, CDR1 is DFQATT and CDR2 is SNEGSKA (reference sequence). Losses at the gene ends were 5 bases for V and 5 bases for J; bases not matched to a gene: 14. This CDR3 comprises 15 residues. This CDR3 is CSAGGVLAARETQYF. DNA for the CDR3: TGCAGTGCTGGGGGGGTTCTAGCGGCTCGGGAGACCCAGTACTTC.

This clonotype was seen repeatedly, ten times or more. The CDR3: CASSSGLPNYGYTF. The CDR3 region has the DNA TGTGCCAGCAGCTCGGGACTCCCTAACTATGGCTACACCTTC. The chain links TRBV12-3 or TRBV12-4 to TRBJ1-2; D is possibly TRBD1 (5 bases). This CDR3 contains 14 residues. V lost 6 bases to trimming and J lost 0 bases, with 11 bases between them.

In this sample, this clonotype turned up many times. One junction end does not reproduce the germline sequence, and a read error may be involved. The V gene is TRBV7-6, the J gene TRBJ2-1; D remains ambiguous. This CDR3 is built from 14 residues. Germline values: CDR1 SGHVS, CDR2 FNYEAQ. In nucleotides, the CDR3 is TGTGCCAGCAGTTTGCCCCCCCCGTACACTGAGCAGTTCTTC. This gives the protein CASSLPPPYTEQFF.